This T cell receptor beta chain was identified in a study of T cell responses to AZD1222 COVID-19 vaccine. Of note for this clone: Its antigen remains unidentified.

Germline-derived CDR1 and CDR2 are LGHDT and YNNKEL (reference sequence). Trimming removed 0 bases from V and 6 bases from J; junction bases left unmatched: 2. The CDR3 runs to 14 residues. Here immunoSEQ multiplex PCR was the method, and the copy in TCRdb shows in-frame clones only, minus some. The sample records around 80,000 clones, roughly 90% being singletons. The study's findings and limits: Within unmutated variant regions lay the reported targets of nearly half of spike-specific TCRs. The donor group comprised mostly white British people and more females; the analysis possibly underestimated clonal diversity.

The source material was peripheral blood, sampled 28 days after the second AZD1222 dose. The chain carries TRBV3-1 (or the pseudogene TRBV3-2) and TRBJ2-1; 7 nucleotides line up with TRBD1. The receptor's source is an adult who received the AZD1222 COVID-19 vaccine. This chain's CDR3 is CASSQDRTGNEQFF. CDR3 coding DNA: TGTGCCAGCAGCCAAGACCGGACAGGCAATGAGCAGTTCTTC.